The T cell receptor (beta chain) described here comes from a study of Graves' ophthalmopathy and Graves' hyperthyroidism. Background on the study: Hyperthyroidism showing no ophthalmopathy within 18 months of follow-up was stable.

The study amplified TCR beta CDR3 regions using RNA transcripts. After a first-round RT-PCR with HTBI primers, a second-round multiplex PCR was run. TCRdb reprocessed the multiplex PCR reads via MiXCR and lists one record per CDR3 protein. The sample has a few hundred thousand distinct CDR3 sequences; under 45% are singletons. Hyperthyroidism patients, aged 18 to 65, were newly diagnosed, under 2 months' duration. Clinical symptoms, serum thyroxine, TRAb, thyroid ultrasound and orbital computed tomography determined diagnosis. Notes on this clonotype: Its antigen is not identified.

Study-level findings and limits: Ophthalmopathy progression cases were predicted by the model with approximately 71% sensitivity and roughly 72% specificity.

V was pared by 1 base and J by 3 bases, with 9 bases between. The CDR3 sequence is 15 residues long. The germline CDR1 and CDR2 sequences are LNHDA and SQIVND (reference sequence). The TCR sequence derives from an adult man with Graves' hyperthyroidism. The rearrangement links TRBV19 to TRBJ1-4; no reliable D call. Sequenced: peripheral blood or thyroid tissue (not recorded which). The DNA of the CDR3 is TGTGCCAGTAGTATAGGTGACGGTTCTAATGAAAAACTGTTTTTT. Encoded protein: CASSIGDGSNEKLFF. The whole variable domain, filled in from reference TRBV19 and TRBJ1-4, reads DGGITQSPKYLFRKEGQNVTLSCEQNLNHDAMYWYRQDPGQGLRLIYYSQIVNDFQKGDIAEGYSVSREKKESFPLTVTSAQKNPTAFYLCASSIGDGSNEKLFFGSGTQLSVL.